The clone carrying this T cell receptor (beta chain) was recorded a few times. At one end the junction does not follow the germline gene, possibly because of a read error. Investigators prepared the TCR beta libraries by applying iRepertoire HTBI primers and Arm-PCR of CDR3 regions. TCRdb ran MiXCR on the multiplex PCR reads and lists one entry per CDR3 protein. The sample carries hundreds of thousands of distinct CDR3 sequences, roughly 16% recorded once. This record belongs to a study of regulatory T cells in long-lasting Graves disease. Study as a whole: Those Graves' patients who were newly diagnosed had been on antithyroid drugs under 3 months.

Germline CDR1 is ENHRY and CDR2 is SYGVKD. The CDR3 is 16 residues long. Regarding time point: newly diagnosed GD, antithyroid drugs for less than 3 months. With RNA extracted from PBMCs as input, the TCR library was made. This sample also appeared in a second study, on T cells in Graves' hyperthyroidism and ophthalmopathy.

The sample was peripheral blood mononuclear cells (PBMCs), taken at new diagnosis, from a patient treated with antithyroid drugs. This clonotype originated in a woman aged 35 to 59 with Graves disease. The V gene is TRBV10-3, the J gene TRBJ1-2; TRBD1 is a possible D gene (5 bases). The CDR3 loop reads CAISENEVKRGAALAF. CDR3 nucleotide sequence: TGTGCCATCAGTGAGAATGAAGTGAAGAGGGGAGCGGCCCTCGCCTTC.